The 22 T cell receptor beta chains presented below share a single source sample, sequenced in a study of human T cells and chemical hapten exposure. As to time point: patch test 1, 2 weeks after DPC sensitization. Treatment meaning: therapeutic diphenylcyclopropenone sensitization with weekly scalp DPC. TCRdb called the RACE reads again in MiXCR, with one record for every CDR3 protein. The data contain 75,000 to 100,000 distinct CDR3 sequences, around 11% of them singletons. This specimen was whole blood, taken in connection with sensitization to the hapten diphenylcyclopropenone (DPC). The receptor source for this set is a woman aged 60-75 years with alopecia areata. Some clones in this sample may be carry-over from other donors' samples.

V is TRBV29-1 and J is TRBJ1-1, with a weak D call TRBD1 (5 bases). The CDR3 has 15 residues. CDR1 is SQVTM, CDR2 ANQGSEA, per germline. Trimming took off 0 bases at V and 1 base at J, with 12 bases between the two ends. The CDR3 protein is CSVEDSGAGNTEAFF. The DNA of the CDR3 is TGCAGCGTTGAAGATTCTGGGGCCGGGAACACTGAAGCTTTCTTT.

This sequence joins TRBV29-1 and TRBJ2-2, with 10 bases matching TRBD1. The germline V gene encodes CDR1 SQVTM and CDR2 ANQGSEA. This CDR3 comprises 12 residues. Trimming at V came to 7 bases and at J to 6 bases, leaving 2 bases not matched to a gene. CDR3 protein: CSGGTGAGELFF. In DNA form, the CDR3 reads TGCAGCGGAGGGACAGGGGCCGGGGAGCTGTTTTTT.

This clonotype was observed a few times. This sequence joins TRBV30 and TRBJ1-2; D may be TRBD1 (6 bases). CDR1 and CDR2 (germline): GTSNPN, SVGIG (reference sequence). Trimming shortened V by 0 bases and J by 4 bases, and 12 bases separated the two germline ends. The CDR3 covers 14 residues. The CDR3 reads CAWSVGGRGYGYTF. The CDR3, as DNA: TGTGCCTGGAGTGTAGGGGGGCGCGGCTATGGCTACACCTTC.

Only a few counts were recorded for this clonotype. The rearrangement uses TRBV6-5 and TRBJ1-6; D gene uncertain. V dropped 7 bases and J dropped 7 bases, with 17 bases sitting between them. This CDR3 spans 15 amino acids. Germline V gives CDR1 MNHEY, CDR2 SVGAGI. CDR3 bases: TGTGCCAGCACCCCCCTAATAAACCTGAATTCACCCCTCCACTTT. It translates to CASTPLINLNSPLHF.

This clonotype was observed at least ten times. The rearrangement links TRBV20-1 to TRBJ1-2; D ambiguous. With 6 bases removed from V and 7 bases from J, the gap between germline ends came to 15 bases. Germline-derived CDR1 and CDR2 are DFQATT and SNEGSKA (reference sequence). CDR3 length: 12 residues. CDR3 in DNA: TGCAGTGCAAGTGTTTCACGGGGTGGCTACACCTTC. Translation: CSASVSRGGYTF.

This clonotype turned up a few times. V is TRBV18 and J is TRBJ2-7; 9 nucleotides match TRBD1. The germline gives CDR1 KGHSH, CDR2 LQKENI. The CDR3 covers 13 residues. With V trimmed by 8 bases and J by 3 bases, 5 bases remained unmatched. The CDR3 is CASQRDRDYEQYF. CDR3 DNA: TGTGCCAGCCAGCGGGACAGGGACTACGAGCAGTACTTC. Combining the CDR3 with reference TRBV18 and TRBJ2-7 gives the whole variable domain NAGVMQNPRHLVRRRGQEARLRCSPMKGHSHVYWYRQLPEEGLKFMVYLQKENIIDESGMPKERFSAEFPKEGPSILRIQQVVRGDSAAYFCASQRDRDYEQYFGPGTRLTVT.

The chain couples TRBV29-1 to TRBJ1-4; 9 bases map to TRBD1. CDR3 length: 12 residues. Germline V gene lookup returns CDR1 SQVTM and CDR2 ANQGSEA. The V gene end was trimmed by 7 bases and the J gene end by 5 bases; junction bases not matched to a gene: 2. This chain's CDR3 is CSAGTGNEKLFF. The DNA of the CDR3 is TGCAGCGCCGGGACAGGGAATGAAAAACTGTTTTTT.

This clonotype was detected many times. This chain joins TRBV19 and TRBJ1-5; D might be TRBD1 (6 bases). Per the germline V gene, CDR1 is LNHDA and CDR2 is SQIVND (reference sequence). The V end lost 10 bases, the J end lost 6 bases, and 22 bases lay between the germline ends. The CDR3 spans 15 residues. CDR3 amino acids: CATSINGGAPQPQHF. The CDR3 DNA sequence: TGTGCCACCTCTATCAACGGGGGGGCTCCTCAGCCCCAGCATTTT.

The sample holds many counts of this clonotype. This chain connects TRBV18 to TRBJ2-5; D is unclear. V lost 1 base to trimming and J lost 2 bases, with 5 bases between them. CDR1 and CDR2 (germline): KGHSH, LQKENI. The CDR3 has 13 amino acids. The CDR3 spells CASSPLPQETQYF. The CDR3 DNA follows: TGTGCCAGCTCACCACTGCCGCAAGAGACCCAGTACTTC.

At least ten counts were recorded for this clonotype. The chain has TRBV18 and TRBJ1-2, with 7 bases aligning to TRBD1. CDR3 size: 15 residues. Trimming at V came to 3 bases and at J to 4 bases, leaving 8 bases not matched to a gene. Germline V CDR1 and CDR2: KGHSH, LQKENI. The CDR3 coding sequence is TGTGCCAGCTCACCTGACAACAGGGGTCTCTATGGCTACACCTTC. Protein sequence: CASSPDNRGLYGYTF.

V gene TRBV3-1 combines with J gene TRBJ2-5; 15 bases match TRBD2. The V segment lost 3 bases and the J segment 5 bases; nucleotides outside the gene matches: 7. CDR1 and CDR2 (germline): LGHDT, YNNKEL (reference sequence). The CDR3 has 17 residues. The CDR3 DNA is TGTGCCAGCAGCCATCCAGAGGGACTAGCGGGGGGCGAGACCCAGTACTTC. Its protein is CASSHPEGLAGGETQYF.

This clonotype was counted only a few times. The V and J genes are TRBV20-1 and TRBJ1-5; no clear D. This CDR3 has 13 amino acids. Germline loops: CDR1 DFQATT, CDR2 SNEGSKA (reference sequence). V lost 0 bases and J lost 5, with 8 bases in between. The CDR3 loop is CSARDPEYQPQHF. CDR3 bases: TGCAGTGCTAGAGACCCAGAGTATCAGCCCCAGCATTTT.

The sample holds a few counts of this clonotype. The chain combines TRBV9 with TRBJ1-6; 9 bases agree with TRBD1. The CDR3 totals 14 residues. V shed 4 bases, J shed 9 bases, and the junction held 5 bases outside the gene matches. Germline CDR1 is SGDLS and CDR2 is YYNGEE. CDR3 sequence reads: CASSPRQGGSPLHF. CDR3 DNA sequence: TGTGCCAGCAGCCCAAGACAGGGGGGTTCACCCCTCCACTTT.

In this sample, this clonotype turned up many times. The chain joins TRBV6-4 to TRBJ2-3, with D hard to call. Trimming cost V 7 bases and J 1 base, with 15 bases left between them. The CDR3 sequence is 15 residues long. Germline V gene data show CDR1 as MRHNA and CDR2 as SNTAGT. The CDR3 sequence is CASTPSGRRTDTQYF. The CDR3 nucleotides are TGTGCCAGCACACCCTCAGGACGGCGCACAGATACGCAGTATTTT.

This clonotype was counted a few times. The chain links TRBV29-1 to TRBJ1-1; D gene unclear. The germline V gene has CDR1 SQVTM and CDR2 ANQGSEA. Trimming stripped 4 bases from V and 1 base from J, with 7 bases between. CDR3 length: 12 residues. The CDR3 nucleotides read TGCAGCGTTGGAGTACAGAACACTGAAGCTTTCTTT. Amino acids: CSVGVQNTEAFF.

This clonotype has at least ten counts. The chain uses TRBV5-4 and TRBJ1-4; D unresolved. Germline CDR1 SGHNT, CDR2 YYREEE (reference sequence). The CDR3 covers 12 residues. V lost 3 bases to trimming and J lost 5 bases, with 5 bases between them. The CDR3 reads CASSSDNEKLFF. The CDR3 nucleotides read TGTGCCAGCAGCTCCGACAATGAAAAACTGTTTTTT.

The V call is TRBV27, the J call TRBJ2-1; TRBD1 matches 7 bases. Germline lookup yields CDR1 MNHEY and CDR2 SMNVEV (reference sequence). Losses at the gene ends were 5 bases for V and 6 bases for J; bases not matched to a gene: 10. This CDR3 spans 15 amino acids. This CDR3 is CASSLRQGSINEQFF. The CDR3, as DNA: TGTGCCAGCAGTCTAAGACAGGGAAGCATCAATGAGCAGTTCTTC.

In this sample, this clonotype turned up many times. The chain has TRBV18 and TRBJ2-5, with TRBD1 matching over 8 bases. This CDR3 is 15 amino acids long. V dropped 2 bases and J dropped 5; count of bases not matched to a gene: 7. The germline CDR1 and CDR2 sequences are KGHSH and LQKENI. The CDR3: CASSPTAGGGETQYF. In DNA, the CDR3 is TGTGCCAGCTCACCAACTGCAGGGGGCGGGGAGACCCAGTACTTC.

This clonotype was seen at least ten times. The genes are TRBV30 and TRBJ1-1; maybe TRBD1 (5 bases). This CDR3 spans 13 amino acids. Germline V gives CDR1 GTSNPN, CDR2 SVGIG (reference sequence). Trimming left V 3 bases short and J 7 bases short, with 15 bases between. This chain's CDR3 is CAWREPGPLEAFF. CDR3 sequence (DNA): TGTGCCTGGAGAGAGCCGGGACCTCTTGAAGCTTTCTTT.

At least ten counts were recorded for this clonotype. The genes are TRBV4-2 and TRBJ2-5; 7 positions match TRBD2. The CDR3 covers 18 residues. V was clipped by 0 bases and J by 0 bases; unmatched bases: 10. CDR1 LGHNA and CDR2 YNFKEQ come from the germline V gene. CDR3 region: CASSQDLPISGYQETQYF. CDR3 in DNA: TGTGCCAGCAGCCAAGACCTCCCAATTAGCGGGTACCAAGAGACCCAGTACTTC.

This clonotype was recorded many times. The chain is built from TRBV6-1 and TRBJ1-3; unclear D gene. The CDR3 is 15 amino acids. The germline V and J ends were trimmed by 5 bases and 4 bases, with 15 bases remaining between them. Looked up from germline, CDR1 is MNHNS and CDR2 is SASEGT. The CDR3 DNA follows: TGTGCCAGCAGTCCGAGCGGAGGCAGCGGAAACACCATATATTTT. Residues: CASSPSGGSGNTIYF.

This clonotype was detected only a few times. The chain recombines TRBV19 with TRBJ2-5; 7 bases map to TRBD2. V was clipped by 1 base and J by 2 bases; unmatched bases: 7. Germline V gene sequence: CDR1 LNHDA, CDR2 SQIVND (reference sequence). The CDR3 consists of 16 residues. The CDR3 reads CASSIGGTGGQETQYF. As DNA, the CDR3 is TGTGCCAGTAGTATAGGGGGAACGGGAGGACAAGAGACCCAGTACTTC.